The sequence of this T cell receptor (beta chain) was determined in a study of metastatic and nonmetastatic thyroid tumors. Broader study findings: Benign nodules reportedly had significantly lower TCR beta diversity than malignant thyroid tumors in blood and tumor.

Germline-derived CDR1 and CDR2 are KGHDR and SFDVKD. The V gene end was trimmed by 6 bases and the J gene end by 8 bases; junction bases not matched to a gene: 12. This CDR3 has 15 amino acids. TCRdb reanalyzed the PCR reads via MiXCR. The repertoire consists of some 29,000 clones, with approximately 16% occurring once and the leading ten covering about 4.2%. This clone was counted between two and nine times. Antigen: not known. Prior to thyroid surgery, none of the patients had received any treatment. The sequencing sample was made of blood. The source is a female donor with papillary thyroid cancer or a benign thyroid nodule (not recorded which). Some clones in this sample may be carry-over from other donors' samples. The chain has TRBV24-1 and TRBJ2-1; 7 nucleotides line up with TRBD2. CDR3 nucleotides: TGTGCCACCAGTCATTGGCGGGAGACGGGGGATGAGCAGTTCTTC. Translated, it gives CATSHWRETGDEQFF.